Below, 22 T cell receptor beta chains from the same sample are listed, as sequenced in a study of immune evolution from preneoplasia to lung adenocarcinoma. Sequenced by immunoSEQ multiplex PCR; TCRdb stores in-frame clones only, minus some. Of around 2,700 clones in the sample, 40% were seen once. The sequencing sample was made of FFPE adjacent normal lung tissue. These receptors came from a person between 55 and 80 years old with lung adenocarcinoma.

The chain is built from TRBV4-3 and TRBJ1-2, with a possible D match to TRBD1 (5 bases). This CDR3 spans 14 amino acids. In germline, CDR1 is LGHNA, CDR2 YSLEER. V lost 0 bases and J 7 bases, leaving 12 bases between the germline ends. CDR3 DNA sequence: TGCGCCAGCAGCCAAGATCACAGGACGGGTGGCTACACCTTC. It translates to CASSQDHRTGGYTF.

The rearrangement joins TRBV18 to TRBJ1-1; D unresolved. Germline CDR1 KGHSH, CDR2 LQKENI. Trimming stripped 5 bases from V and 1 base from J, with 8 bases between. This CDR3 is 13 amino acids long. The CDR3 is CASSSTQNTEAFF. The CDR3 DNA follows: TGTGCCAGCTCATCGACACAGAACACTGAAGCTTTCTTT.

This clone showed up just a few times. The chain uses TRBV7-3 and TRBJ1-6, with unresolved D. The germline V and J ends were trimmed by 5 bases and 6 bases, with 11 bases remaining between them. Germline assignment: CDR1 SGHTA and CDR2 FQGTGA. The CDR3 sequence is 14 residues long. CDR3 bases: TGTGCCAGCAGCCTTATTCCAGTTAATTCACCCCTCCACTTT. Residues: CASSLIPVNSPLHF. Combining the CDR3 with reference TRBV7-3 and TRBJ1-6 gives the whole variable domain GAGVSQTPSNKVTEKGKYVELRCDPISGHTALYWYRQSLGQGPEFLIYFQGTGAADDSGLPNDRFFAVRPEGSVSTLKIQRTERGDSAVYLCASSLIPVNSPLHFGNGTRLTVT.

The CDR3 coding sequence is TGTGCCTGGGGCCGGACGGCTAACTATGGCTACACCTTC. It encodes CAWGRTANYGYTF. V is TRBV30 and J is TRBJ1-2; D not certain. Germline V gene sequence: CDR1 GTSNPN, CDR2 SVGIG (reference sequence). The CDR3 runs 13 residues. Trimming took 5 bases from V and 0 from J, leaving 10 bases between them.

In this sample, this clone turned up a few times. The chain links TRBV15 to TRBJ1-2; D perhaps matches TRBD1 (6 bases). CDR3 length: 14 amino acids. Germline V CDR1 and CDR2: LNHNV, YYDKDF (reference sequence). V gave up 1 base and J gave up 2 bases, with 8 bases separating them. For the CDR3, the DNA is TGTGCCACCAGCAGAGGAGACAGGAACTATGGCTACACCTTC. Amino acid sequence: CATSRGDRNYGYTF. The complete variable domain, with remaining parts taken from reference TRBV15 and TRBJ1-2, reads DAMVIQNPRYQVTQFGKPVTLSCSQTLNHNVMYWYQQKSSQAPKLLFHYYDKDFNNEADTPDNFQSRRPNTSFCFLDIRSPGLGDTAMYLCATSRGDRNYGYTFGSGTRLTVV.

V and J are TRBV7-2 and TRBJ2-7, with D uncertain. Germline V gene lookup returns CDR1 SGHTA and CDR2 FQGNSA. The CDR3 is made up of 14 amino acids. V lost 2 bases, J lost 2 bases, and 10 bases lay in between. Here the CDR3 DNA reads TGTGCCAGCAGCTTATTTGGGCCCACCTACGAGCAGTACTTC. This gives the protein CASSLFGPTYEQYF.

This clone rates as large. The chain employs TRBV28 and TRBJ1-4, with D perhaps matching TRBD1 (5 bases). V gave up 4 bases and J gave up 5 bases, with 11 bases separating them. Per germline, CDR1 MDHEN and CDR2 SYDVKM. The CDR3 sequence is 14 residues long. The CDR3 sequence is CASSYRTPNEKLFF. CDR3 sequence (DNA): TGTGCCAGCAGTTACCGGACACCCAATGAAAAACTGTTTTTT.

The chain links TRBV7-2 to TRBJ2-5, with a tentative D call TRBD2 (7 bases). The CDR3 has 15 residues. V was pared by 7 bases and J by 1 base, with 16 bases between. The germline V gene has CDR1 SGHTA and CDR2 FQGNSA. The CDR3 sequence is CASNPTGGLQETQYF. The CDR3 DNA reads TGTGCCAGCAACCCAACCGGGGGGCTCCAAGAGACCCAGTACTTC.

This clone was recorded a few times. J is TRBJ2-7 and V is TRBV4-3, with TRBD1 matching 7 bases. Germline trimming cut 4 bases from V and 3 bases from J; bases unmatched to any gene: 3. CDR1 is LGHNA and CDR2 is YSLEER in the germline V gene. This CDR3 is built from 13 residues. CDR3 amino acids: CASSRGQRYEQYF. The CDR3 DNA follows: TGCGCCAGCAGCCGGGGACAGCGCTACGAGCAGTACTTC.

The chain employs TRBV6-1 and TRBJ1-5; D remains ambiguous. CDR3 size: 16 residues. Germline CDR1 reads MNHNS; CDR2 reads SASEGT. V lost 0 bases and J lost 1, with 10 bases in between. In DNA, the CDR3 is TGTGCCAGCAGTGAAGCGCTTTCGGGGAGCAATCAGCCCCAGCATTTT. Encoded protein: CASSEALSGSNQPQHF.

The genes are TRBV4-1 and TRBJ2-1; D is unclear. The CDR3 has 14 residues. Trimming cost V 0 bases and J 9 bases, with 12 bases left between them. Germline V gene data show CDR1 as MGHRA and CDR2 as YSYEKL. CDR3 nucleotides: TGCGCCAGCAGCCAAGATCAACGTTATTTTGAGCAGTTCTTC. Translating gives CASSQDQRYFEQFF.

This clone came up a few times. The chain joins TRBV18 to TRBJ1-4; D is unresolved. CDR3 size: 13 residues. V dropped 4 bases and J dropped 8 bases, with 11 bases sitting between them. Germline V gene sequence: CDR1 KGHSH, CDR2 LQKENI. The CDR3 DNA sequence: TGTGCCAGCTCACTCAGTCAGGAGGAAAAACTGTTTTTT. It translates to CASSLSQEEKLFF.

This clone showed up just a few times. The rearrangement uses TRBV30 and TRBJ2-2; possible D gene TRBD2, 7 bases. CDR1 is GTSNPN and CDR2 is SVGIG in the germline V gene (reference sequence). The CDR3 length is 19 residues. V lost 1 base to trimming and J lost 3 bases, with 24 bases between them. CDR3 nucleotide sequence: TGTGCCTGGAGTGCTGGGGGGCACAGCGCGGGAGAATACACCGGGGAGCTGTTTTTT. It yields the protein CAWSAGGHSAGEYTGELFF.

V is TRBV9 and J is TRBJ1-5, with D possibly matching TRBD1 (6 bases). This CDR3 comprises 16 residues. Germline V gene sequence: CDR1 SGDLS, CDR2 YYNGEE. V shed 3 bases and J shed 6 bases, with 19 bases lying between them. CDR3 DNA: TGTGCCAGCAGCGCCACCGAGGGGGGCGCCGGTCAGCCCCAGCATTTT. Protein product: CASSATEGGAGQPQHF.

V and J are TRBV30 and TRBJ1-3; 10 nucleotides align to TRBD1. With 2 bases clipped from V and 9 bases from J, the junction kept 13 bases outside the gene matches. The germline gives CDR1 GTSNPN, CDR2 SVGIG (reference sequence). The CDR3 length is 16 residues. Here the CDR3 reads CAWSTTPGQGIGTIYF. CDR3 bases: TGTGCCTGGAGTACCACCCCGGGACAGGGGATCGGCACCATATATTTT.

The rearrangement joins TRBV11-3 to TRBJ1-1; D perhaps matches TRBD1 (5 bases). CDR1 and CDR2 from the germline V gene are SGHNT and YENEEA. V lost 5 bases and J 1 base, leaving 26 bases between the germline ends. The CDR3 totals 19 residues. CDR3 protein: CASSLTSRDSNPGNTEAFF. The CDR3 bases are TGTGCCAGCAGCCTCACGAGCCGGGACTCCAACCCTGGGAACACTGAAGCTTTCTTT.

A few counts support this clone. The chain carries TRBV7-2 and TRBJ1-2; 7 bases map to TRBD1. The CDR3 extends over 14 amino acids. Trimming at V came to 5 bases and at J to 6 bases, leaving 9 bases not matched to a gene. CDR1 is SGHTA and CDR2 is FQGNSA in the germline V gene. Here the CDR3 DNA reads TGTGCCAGCAGCCCCCGCGGGCAGGGGGATGGCTACACCTTC. Translating gives CASSPRGQGDGYTF. The whole variable domain, remainder taken from reference TRBV7-2 and TRBJ1-2, is GAGVSQSPSNKVTEKGKDVELRCDPISGHTALYWYRQSLGQGLEFLIYFQGNSAPDKSGLPSDRFSAERTGGSVSTLTIQRTQQEDSAVYLCASSPRGQGDGYTFGSGTRLTVV.

The chain has TRBV10-1 and TRBJ1-2, with a tentative D call TRBD1 (6 bases). Germline values: CDR1 WNHNN, CDR2 SYGVQD (reference sequence). Trimming shortened V by 4 bases and J by 7 bases, and 19 bases separated the two germline ends. The CDR3 contains 15 residues. The CDR3 spells CASSADRIAVSGYTF. The CDR3 coding sequence is TGCGCCAGCAGTGCCGACAGGATCGCAGTTAGTGGCTACACCTTC.

This chain uses TRBV9 with TRBJ1-2, with D possibly matching TRBD1 (5 bases). The CDR3 contains 14 residues. Germline assignment: CDR1 SGDLS and CDR2 YYNGEE. Trimming took 0 bases from V and 4 from J, leaving 10 bases between them. The CDR3 protein is CASSVGTGAYGYTF. The CDR3 DNA sequence: TGTGCCAGCAGCGTAGGCACAGGAGCCTATGGCTACACCTTC.

This sequence joins TRBV18 and TRBJ2-7; no reliable D call. V was cut by 6 bases and J by 3 bases, with 6 bases left in between. In germline, CDR1 is KGHSH, CDR2 LQKENI. The CDR3 loop spans 11 amino acids. CDR3 DNA sequence: TGTGCCAGCTCCCTAAGCTACGAGCAGTACTTC. Translation: CASSLSYEQYF.

With regard to this clone: The junction departs from germline at one end; a sequencing error may be responsible. The gene calls are TRBV5-1 and TRBJ1-2; TRBD1 aligns across 8 bases. Germline assignment: CDR1 SGHRS and CDR2 YFSETQ. CDR3 size: 13 residues. The CDR3 DNA reads as TGCGCCAGCAGCGAAGGGAATCCGGGACAGGAAGCCTTC. It specifies CASSEGNPGQEAF.

The chain carries TRBV2 and TRBJ1-4; D gene uncertain. From germline, CDR1 is SNHLY and CDR2 FYNNEI. V lost 0 bases and J 0 bases, leaving 14 bases between the germline ends. The CDR3 totals 18 residues. CDR3 sequence: CASSEALGRDATNEKLFF. The CDR3 nucleotides are TGTGCCAGCAGTGAAGCGCTTGGCCGGGATGCAACTAATGAAAAACTGTTTTTT.